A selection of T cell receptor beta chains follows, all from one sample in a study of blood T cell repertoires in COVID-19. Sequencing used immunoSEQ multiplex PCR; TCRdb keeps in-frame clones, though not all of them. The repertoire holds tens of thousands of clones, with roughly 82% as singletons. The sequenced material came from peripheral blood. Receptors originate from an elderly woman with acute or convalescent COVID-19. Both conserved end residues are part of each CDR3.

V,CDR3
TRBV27,CASSSPGTSGGWETQYF
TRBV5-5,CASSLVAGPNTEAFF
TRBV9,CASSEEAGTGVAFF
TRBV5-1,CASSLGGDSPLHF
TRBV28,CASSPPRAGGDTDTQYF
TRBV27,CASSPRTGGGTEAFF
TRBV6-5,CASTPSRGNYNEQFF
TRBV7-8,CASRIGGGTGELFF
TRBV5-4,CASSLGDRVIGYTF
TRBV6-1,CASSEKGRGRATNEKLFF
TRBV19,CASSTTRTSNNEQFF
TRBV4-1,CASSGRDHYEQYF
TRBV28,CASSSTDRGRGNTIYF
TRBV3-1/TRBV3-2,CASSQVGLAGAKETQYF
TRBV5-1,CASSPSGRAVGTGELFF
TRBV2,CASSAKGLYTDTQYF
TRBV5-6,CASSSLTGAYTDTQYF
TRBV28,CASSSPRGAPGNTIYF
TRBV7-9,CASSLGDRGGTEAFF
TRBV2,CASRASDSRYGYTF
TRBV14,CASGGQTYNEQFF
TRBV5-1,CASSLATSYEQYF
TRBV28,CASSLSGGIMLGGYTF